The sequence of this TCR beta chain was determined in a study of blood T cells in healthy people across ages. As regards this clonotype: Its specificity is not known.

The study's findings and limits: Donor CMV infection status was unknown, possibly confounding age-related changes in expanded clonotypes.

A J-beta primer mix and a sample-barcoded 5' primer were used in a second PCR of roughly 6 to 11 cycles. TCRdb processed the 5' RACE reads anew with MiXCR; each CDR3 protein has one entry. In the table there are 650,000 to 800,000 distinct CDR3 sequences, around 43% of which are singletons. Germline lookup yields CDR1 SQVTM and CDR2 ANQGSEA. J gave up 13 bases and V 6 bases, and 8 bases lay outside the gene matches. The CDR3 is made up of 10 amino acids. The material sequenced was blood. This receptor was taken from a man in his fifties or sixties in good health. This rearrangement joins TRBV29-1 to TRBJ2-5; 7 positions match TRBD2. The CDR3 nucleotides are TGCAGCGTCGGGGACTACGAGCGGTACTTC. Protein sequence: CSVGDYERYF. Based on the CDR3 plus reference TRBV29-1 and TRBJ2-5, the full variable domain is SAVISQKPSRDICQRGTSLTIQCQVDSQVTMMFWYRQQPGQSLTLIATANQGSEATYESGFVIDKFPISRPNLTFSTLTVSNMSPEDSSIYLCSVGDYERYFGPGTRLLVL.